This record looks at one T cell receptor beta chain sequence and its context. This CDR3 comprises 14 residues. After removal of 6 bases from V and 1 base from J, the junction contained 0 bases not matched to a gene. The germline V gene encodes CDR1 MNHEY and CDR2 SMNVEV (reference sequence). The data are from a study of human CD4 T cells and Enterobacteriaceae. The assay was immunoSEQ multiplex PCR, and TCRdb's table has in-frame clones only and misses some. In the table there are fewer than 35,000 clones, around 80% of which are singletons. The memory gate held CD4+ cells that were not CD45RA+CCR7+CD95- naive cells, over 98% pure. CD4+ T cells and monocytes were enriched with CD4 and CD14 microbeads.

The chain joins TRBV27 to TRBJ2-3, with TRBD2 matching over 11 bases. This sequence originates from a human donor in good health. Material: memory CD4+ T cells from blood. CDR3 nucleotides: TGTGCCAGCAGACTAGCGGGGGGCACAGATACGCAGTATTTT. Translated, it gives CASRLAGGTDTQYF.